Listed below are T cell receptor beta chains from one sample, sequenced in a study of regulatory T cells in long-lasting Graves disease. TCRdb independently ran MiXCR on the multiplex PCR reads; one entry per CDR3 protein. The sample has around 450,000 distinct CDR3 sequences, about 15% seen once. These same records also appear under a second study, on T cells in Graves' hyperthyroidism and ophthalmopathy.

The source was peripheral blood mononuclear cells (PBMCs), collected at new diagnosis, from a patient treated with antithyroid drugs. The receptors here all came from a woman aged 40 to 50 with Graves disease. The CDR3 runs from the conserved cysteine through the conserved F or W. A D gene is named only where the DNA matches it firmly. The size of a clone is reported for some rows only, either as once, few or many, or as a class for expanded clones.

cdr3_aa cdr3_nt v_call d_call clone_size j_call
CASAAWFSGNTIYF TGTGCCAGCGCCGCGTGGTTCAGTGGAAACACCATATATTTT TRBV6-1 - - TRBJ1-3
CSARDRPNSYEQYF TGCAGTGCTAGAGATCGCCCCAACTCCTACGAGCAGTACTTC TRBV20-1 - many TRBJ2-7
CASILGTHSGEQYF TGTGCCAGCATCCTCGGGACTCACTCCGGCGAGCAGTACTTC TRBV12-3/TRBV12-4 - many TRBJ2-7
CASSEGRLAGVRGETQYF TGCGCCAGCAGTGAAGGCAGACTAGCGGGAGTGAGAGGAGAGACCCAGTACTTC TRBV10-1 TRBD2 - TRBJ2-5
CASSTDRGTEAFF TGTGCCAGCAGTACCGACAGGGGCACTGAAGCTTTCTTT TRBV6-1 TRBD1 - TRBJ1-1
CASSKPGTSGRNEQFF TGTGCCAGCAGCAAACCCGGGACTAGCGGGAGAAATGAGCAGTTCTTC TRBV5-6 TRBD2 - TRBJ2-1
CASSEFFRADTGELFF TGTGCCAGCAGTGAATTTTTTAGGGCGGACACCGGGGAGCTGTTTTTT TRBV25-1 - few TRBJ2-2
CASTGGLNNEQFF TGTGCCAGCACCGGGGGACTTAACAATGAGCAGTTCTTC TRBV13 - - TRBJ2-1
CASSPRSGPYYEQYF TGTGCCAGCTCCCCTCGGTCCGGGCCGTACTACGAGCAGTACTTC TRBV2 - many TRBJ2-7
CASRSGTSKGNEQFF TGTGCCAGCAGGTCAGGGACTAGCAAAGGCAATGAGCAGTTCTTC TRBV7-2 TRBD2 - TRBJ2-1
CASSQGLAGVVGELFF TGTGCCAGCAGTCAGGGACTAGCGGGAGTCGTCGGGGAGCTGTTTTTT TRBV27 TRBD2 many TRBJ2-2
CATSDWTSGSYEQYF TGTGCCACCAGTGATTGGACTAGCGGGAGCTACGAGCAGTACTTC TRBV24-1 TRBD2 many TRBJ2-7
CASSFGTTYSGNTIYF TGTGCCAGCAGCTTTGGGACAACTTACTCTGGAAACACCATATATTTT TRBV11-3 - many TRBJ1-3
CASRDRTSNQPQHF TGTGCCAGCAGGGACAGAACTAGCAATCAGCCCCAGCATTTT TRBV5-8 - once TRBJ1-5
CAISESLAGNDEQYF TGTGCCATCAGTGAGTCTCTAGCGGGAAATGACGAGCAGTACTTC TRBV10-3 TRBD2 many TRBJ2-7
CASSPFSSGSSYEQYF TGTGCCAGCTCACCATTTTCTAGCGGGAGCTCCTACGAGCAGTACTTC TRBV18 TRBD2 many TRBJ2-7
CASSVSVGGYEQYF TGTGCCAGCAGCGTTTCAGTAGGCGGGTACGAGCAGTACTTC TRBV9 - few TRBJ2-7
CASSPQASGYNEQFF TGTGCCAGCTCACCACAAGCTAGCGGCTACAATGAGCAGTTCTTC TRBV18 TRBD2 - TRBJ2-1
CASSFGGTGELFF TGTGCCAGCAGTTTCGGCGGGACCGGGGAGCTGTTTTTT TRBV27 - many TRBJ2-2
CASSLEKYEQFF TGCGCCAGCAGCTTGGAGAAGTATGAGCAGTTCTTC TRBV5-1 - many TRBJ2-1
CASSVGEDLAGGLDEQFF TGTGCCAGCAGCGTAGGGGAGGACTTGGCGGGAGGGCTGGATGAGCAGTTCTTC TRBV9 TRBD2 once TRBJ2-1
CASSLYQNTGELFF TGTGCCAGCAGTTTATATCAGAACACCGGGGAGCTGTTTTTT TRBV12-3/TRBV12-4 - many TRBJ2-2
CASSNSDEQFF TGTGCCAGCAGCAATTCAGATGAGCAGTTCTTC TRBV7-9 - many TRBJ2-1